The 16 T cell receptor beta chains in this list originate from one sample, sequenced in a study of cytomegalovirus exposure and HLA in healthy donors. It was with 60 Vbeta and 13 Jbeta primers that the PCR ran. Libraries were prepared by immunoSEQ multiplex PCR; TCRdb keeps only in-frame clonotypes and omits some of them. Seen here are 100,000 to 150,000 clones, roughly 9% observed once, and the top ten hold roughly 6.4%. Material: PBMCs. The origin of the receptors is a woman aged 40-49 years in good health and CMV-seropositive.

This clone was counted a few times. The J gene is TRBJ2-3, the V gene TRBV6-5; 8 nucleotides line up with TRBD1. J gave up 1 base and V 5 bases, and 5 bases lay outside the gene matches. Germline values: CDR1 MNHEY, CDR2 SVGAGI. The CDR3 runs to 15 residues. The CDR3 sequence is CASSNRGEGTDTQYF. In nucleotides, the CDR3 is TGTGCCAGCAGTAACAGGGGGGAGGGCACAGATACGCAGTATTTT.

V usage is TRBV5-1 and J usage is TRBJ1-4; D remains unclear. The V and J ends lost 4 bases and 5 bases respectively, with 12 bases between them. CDR1 and CDR2 from the germline V gene are SGHRS and YFSETQ. This CDR3 has 14 amino acids. The CDR3 spells CASSPDFTNEKLFF. CDR3 in DNA: TGCGCCAGCAGCCCCGACTTTACGAATGAAAAACTGTTTTTT.

This clone was found a few times. The V call is TRBV6-4, the J call TRBJ1-2; D call uncertain. Germline lookup yields CDR1 MRHNA and CDR2 SNTAGT. Trimming stripped 4 bases from V and 6 bases from J, with 18 bases between. The CDR3 is 15 residues long. The CDR3 DNA follows: TGTGCCAGCAGTGGGGAGTCAGATGAACCCCATGGCTACACCTTC. It codes for CASSGESDEPHGYTF.

As concerns this clone: The junction departs from germline at one end; a sequencing error may be responsible. The chain couples TRBV19 to TRBJ2-7, with TRBD1 matching over 7 bases. This CDR3 has 14 residues. The V gene's germline CDR1 is LNHDA and CDR2 SQIVND (reference sequence). CDR3 sequence: CASSPWTGRGEWHF. In DNA, the CDR3 is TGTGCCAGTAGTCCATGGACAGGCCGAGGTGAGTGGCACTTC. The variable domain in full, completed from reference TRBV19 and TRBJ2-7, reads DGGITQSPKYLFRKEGQNVTLSCEQNLNHDAMYWYRQDPGQGLRLIYYSQIVNDFQKGDIAEGYSVSREKKESFPLTVTSAQKNPTAFYLCASSPWTGRGEWHFGPGTRLTVT.

The genes are TRBV2 and TRBJ2-1, with 9 bases lining up with TRBD2. CDR1 SNHLY and CDR2 FYNNEI come from the germline V gene. The CDR3 covers 14 residues. The J segment lost 5 bases and the V segment lost 6 bases, leaving 5 bases of the junction unmatched. The CDR3 here is CASRLAGNNNEQFF. CDR3 nucleotide sequence: TGTGCCAGCAGGCTAGCGGGGAACAACAATGAGCAGTTCTTC.

In its sample, this clone was seen a few times. This CDR3 reads CASSAGAYNEQFF. DNA of the CDR3: TGCGCCAGCAGCGCGGGAGCTTACAATGAGCAGTTCTTC. This chain joins TRBV5-1 and TRBJ2-1; TRBD2 matches at 7 bases. This CDR3 is 13 amino acids long. The ends lost 4 bases at V and 4 bases at J; junction bases unmatched: 2. The V gene's germline CDR1 is SGHRS and CDR2 YFSETQ.

CDR3 residues: CSAGQGLFAFF. In nucleotides, the CDR3 is TGCAGTGCAGGACAGGGGCTCTTCGCTTTCTTT. The J gene is TRBJ1-1, the V gene TRBV20-1, with 9 bases lining up with TRBD1. The CDR3 length is 11 residues. Per germline, CDR1 DFQATT and CDR2 SNEGSKA (reference sequence). V lost 6 bases to trimming and J lost 11 bases; unmatched junction nucleotides: 7.

The chain carries TRBV7-9 and TRBJ1-1; no definite D call. V shed 3 bases and J shed 5 bases, with 16 bases lying between them. In germline, CDR1 is SEHNR, CDR2 FQNEAQ (reference sequence). CDR3 length: 15 residues. This CDR3 is CASSFRLNGGTEAFF. CDR3 in DNA: TGTGCCAGCAGCTTTCGCCTTAACGGCGGGACTGAAGCTTTCTTT.

In this sample, this clone turned up a few times. The chain is built from TRBV7-2 and TRBJ2-5; 8 nucleotides agree with TRBD2. Unmatched junction bases numbered 11, after V lost 1 base and J lost 7 bases. From germline, CDR1 is SGHTA and CDR2 FQGNSA. The CDR3 runs to 16 residues. In DNA, the CDR3 is TGTGCCAGCAGCTTAGGGGGCAGCGGGGGCCTCGGGACCCAGTACTTC. Translating it yields CASSLGGSGGLGTQYF.

V gene TRBV29-1 combines with J gene TRBJ2-7, with 9 bases identical to TRBD1. From germline, CDR1 is SQVTM and CDR2 ANQGSEA. There are 14 residues in the CDR3. The trim removed 3 bases at V and 0 bases at J, leaving 3 bases unmatched. CDR3 in DNA: TGCAGCGTTGACGGGACAGGGACCTCCTACGAGCAGTACTTC. It translates to CSVDGTGTSYEQYF.

The V gene is TRBV6-5, the J gene TRBJ1-1; no definite D call. The CDR3 is 15 residues long. Trimming shortened V by 7 bases and J by 5 bases, and 20 bases separated the two germline ends. Looked up from germline, CDR1 is MNHEY and CDR2 is SVGAGI. Here the CDR3 reads CASNSLLGRGTEAFF. In DNA, the CDR3 is TGTGCCAGCAACTCTCTCCTTGGGCGAGGGACTGAAGCTTTCTTT.

This clone was seen a few times. The rearrangement joins TRBV10-3 to TRBJ1-1, with a weak D call TRBD1 (5 bases). Germline V gives CDR1 ENHRY, CDR2 SYGVKD. The CDR3 is 13 amino acids. The V end lost 8 bases, the J end lost 0 bases, and 10 bases lay between the germline ends. The CDR3 DNA follows: TGTGCCATCGGCGGGGCCATGAACACTGAAGCTTTCTTT. Residues: CAIGGAMNTEAFF.

The chain carries TRBV13 and TRBJ2-3; D unresolved. This CDR3 comprises 15 residues. Germline lookup yields CDR1 PRHDT and CDR2 FYEKMQ (reference sequence). The germline V and J ends were trimmed by 0 bases and 0 bases, with 7 bases remaining between them. CDR3 residues: CASSLGTPSTDTQYF. As DNA, the CDR3 is TGTGCCAGCAGCTTAGGGACTCCTAGCACAGATACGCAGTATTTT.

The table lists this clone with a few counts. This sequence joins TRBV7-9 and TRBJ2-3; TRBD1 agrees at 9 bases. Germline V CDR1 and CDR2: SEHNR, FQNEAQ (reference sequence). The trim removed 5 bases at V and 4 bases at J, leaving 7 bases unmatched. The CDR3 has 15 amino acids. CDR3 in amino acids: CASSLATGGSDTQYF. The CDR3 DNA reads TGTGCCAGCAGCCTCGCCACAGGGGGCTCAGATACGCAGTATTTT.

There are a few counts of this clone. This chain connects TRBV7-9 to TRBJ1-1; perhaps TRBD1 as D (5 bases). The CDR3 length is 12 residues. Germline CDR1 reads SEHNR; CDR2 reads FQNEAQ (reference sequence). V lost 5 bases to trimming and J lost 7 bases, with 11 bases between them. The CDR3 bases are TGTGCCAGCAGCCCAGGGTACGGTGAAGCTTTCTTT. Its protein product is CASSPGYGEAFF.

V is TRBV9 and J is TRBJ2-3, with D maybe TRBD2 (5 bases). Between the trimmed V and J ends, which lost 3 bases and 0 bases, there was a span of 14 bases. CDR1 and CDR2 from the germline V gene are SGDLS and YYNGEE. The CDR3 runs to 16 residues. CDR3 region: CASSAGGSSSTDTQYF. For the CDR3, the DNA is TGTGCCAGCAGCGCCGGAGGTTCCTCTAGCACAGATACGCAGTATTTT.